This TCR beta chain stems from a study of post-analysis software for immune sequencing data. The study's findings and limits: With F measure, samples from one preparation batch clustered together strongly. Patients showed TRBV5-6, TRBV5-1 and TRBV20-1 among five TRBV segments more frequent than in controls.

Incorporated into the TCR beta cDNA libraries were unique molecular identifiers, which served to reduce PCR and sequencing biases. TCRdb fed the PCR reads into MiXCR, producing one record per CDR3 protein. Of 750,000 to 950,000 distinct CDR3 sequences listed, 40% to 55% are singletons. This CDR3 has 14 residues. V was trimmed by 4 bases and J by 2 bases, leaving 12 bases between them. Germline CDR1 and CDR2: KGHSH and LQKENI. A remark on this clonotype: As yet, its antigen is unknown.

The gene calls are TRBV18 and TRBJ2-7; D unclear. Sequenced input: blood. The origin of this receptor is a girl aged 5 to 17 with multiple sclerosis. The CDR3 is CASSQAGWTYEQYF. In DNA form, the CDR3 reads TGTGCCAGCTCACAAGCTGGATGGACCTACGAGCAGTACTTC.